The entry below gives a single T cell receptor (beta chain) sequence along with its context. The antigen is undetermined. These data originate in a study of response to subunit inactivated influenza vaccine. CDR3 length: 16 residues. CDR1 and CDR2 from the germline V gene are MGHRA and YSYEKL. V lost 1 base to trimming and J lost 0 bases, with 13 bases between them. Whole-study results and caveats: The authors suggested that every seasonal influenza vaccination recruits few new T cells.

MiXCR, applied by TCRdb to the RT-PCR reads, yields one record per CDR3 protein. The sample has hundreds of thousands of distinct CDR3 sequences, approximately 24% seen once. Material: CD4+ T cells sorted from PBMCs, obtained about 5 days after vaccination. The receptor's source is a man aged 50 to 59 who received an inactivated influenza vaccine. The V call is TRBV4-1, the J call TRBJ2-7; TRBD2 might be the D (5 bases). CDR3 DNA: TGCGCCAGCAGCCAAGGACGCGGACTGCCCTCCTACGAGCAGTACTTC. Its translation is CASSQGRGLPSYEQYF.